This T cell receptor beta chain is drawn from a study of blood T cell repertoires in COVID-19 (dated by TCRdb to the early 2020s). Regarding the research as a whole: Samples from collaborators originated in the United States, Italy and Spain and spanned both the acute and convalescent phases of COVID-19. The material from the prospective study consisted of cDNA or gDNA derived from T cells, B-cell-depleted T cells, or PBMCs. Subjects who had been exposed to COVID-19, were actively infected with it, or had recovered from it provided the deeply sampled blood TCRbeta repertoires that made up the dataset. A freely available public database, intended as a resource for researchers studying the immune response to SARS-CoV-2, is where the repertoires were released. The samples were drawn from the first 160 participants of the ongoing ImmuneRACE study and from some 1,300 subjects provided by 6 global collaborators. Sample metadata almost always included a de-identified subject ID, COVID-19 status, age in years and sex. HLA class I and class II types, where available, came from metadata supplied by the sample provider rather than from assay-based typing. Paper-wide results and their limitations: The amount of clinical and demographic metadata varied by source and participant and was provided uncurated.

In Seattle, one collaborating source enrolled patients while the infection was active and tracked those patients longitudinally over the course of disease. The collaborating institutions used their own protocols to collect whole blood in K2EDTA tubes. Collaborator samples were shipped for TCRbeta analysis as frozen whole blood, isolated PBMCs, or DNA extracted from either sample type. TCRbeta CDR3 regions were amplified from genomic DNA using the immunoSEQ Assay, a bias-controlled multiplex PCR. Per the authors' processing: Nucleated cell counts per sample were estimated from amplification of reference gene primers within the assay. To quantify the absolute abundance of each unique TCRbeta CDR3 rearrangement, sequence reads were collapsed and filtered. Productive Simpson clonality was computed per sample as the square root of Simpson's diversity index over productive rearrangements. Here the immuneACCESS table is served through TCRdb, limited to in-frame sequences with V and J called. Missing clones are a known gap in these copies; in checked studies unresolved V genes cover under half, and the rest lacks a known reason. Clonal size and the V and J genes are those of that table, whereas D and trimming came from the DNA. This sample comprises roughly 100,000 clones, less than 80% of them detected only once. The top ten clonotypes cover 6.2% of the sample.

Counted from cysteine to phenylalanine, this CDR3 has 14 amino acids. This entry keeps only the CDR3 DNA: 42 bases, framed from base 1. V was cut back by 0 bases and J by 4 bases, leaving a gap of 9 bases between them. From a lookup of the germline V gene, CDR1 and CDR2 are SNHLY and FYNNEI. This clone showed up many times. The antigen this receptor binds is unknown. No base qualities exist here, and no much larger clone lies one base off it. The rearrangement joined TRBV2 to TRBJ1-2; no D gene call is confident. The sample was peripheral blood. The TCR originated in a man aged 80 or over with COVID-19, enrolled during active disease. CDR3 region: CASSEAQTSYGYTF. The DNA sequence is as follows: TGTGCCAGCAGTGAAGCCCAGACAAGCTATGGCTACACCTTC.